This TCR beta chain was captured by sequencing in a study of shared clonotypes between healthy human individuals. Healthy HIV-negative adults without recent acute infections or vaccinations served as donors. To make CD8 memory, CD45RO+ cells were put together with CCR7-negative CD45RA+ TemRA cells. Samples underwent the assay at deep level. Genomic DNA (from each subset) was split evenly across several immunoSEQ plates. Measured with immunoSEQ multiplex PCR; TCRdb has only the in-frame clones, and not every one. This sample has fewer than 350,000 clones, with more than 75% found just once. Germline assignment: CDR1 SGHDN and CDR2 FVKESK. The V end was cut by 4 bases, the J end by 3 bases, with 12 bases between. The CDR3 is 15 amino acids.

The chain employs TRBV14 and TRBJ1-4; D gene ambiguous. Sequencing input: memory CD8+ T cells sorted from blood. The subset denotes: CD45RO+ cells pooled with CCR7-negative TemRA cells. The clonotype originates from a man aged 18 to 29 in good health. The CDR3 DNA reads TGTGCCAGCAGCCGAGTGAAGGGCCCTAATGAAAAACTGTTTTTT. It is translated as CASSRVKGPNEKLFF. Looking up the rest from reference TRBV14 and TRBJ1-4 gives the full variable domain: EAGVTQFPSHSVIEKGQTVTLRCDPISGHDNLYWYRRVMGKEIKFLLHFVKESKQDESGMPNNRFLAERTGGTYSTLKVQPAELEDSGVYFCASSRVKGPNEKLFFGSGTQLSVL.